Listed below are T cell receptor beta chains from one sample, sequenced in a study of response to subunit inactivated influenza vaccine. TCRdb independently ran MiXCR on the RT-PCR reads; one entry per CDR3 protein. Of around 530,000 distinct CDR3 sequences in the sample, roughly 10% were seen once. The source was PBMCs from blood, collected on the day of vaccination. The receptors originated from a man over 45 who received an inactivated influenza vaccine. Both conserved end residues are part of each CDR3. D genes are given only for firm matches. Not all rows give a size; the values are once, few, many and, for expanded clones, a class.

v_gene: TRBV21-1; j_gene: TRBJ1-2; d_gene: -; len: 15; abundance: -; CDR3aa: CASSKPNPPDYGYTF; CDR3nt: TGTGCCAGCAGCAAACCGAACCCGCCGGACTATGGCTACACCTTC
v_gene: TRBV5-5; j_gene: TRBJ2-3; d_gene: -; len: 16; abundance: -; CDR3aa: CASSLGPGPGADTQYF; CDR3nt: TGTGCCAGCAGCTTGGGGCCGGGACCAGGGGCAGATACGCAGTATTTT
v_gene: TRBV2; j_gene: TRBJ1-6; d_gene: -; len: 13; abundance: -; CDR3aa: CASILSYNSPLHF; CDR3nt: TGTGCCAGCATATTATCGTATAATTCACCCCTCCACTTT
v_gene: TRBV14; j_gene: TRBJ1-5; d_gene: -; len: 16; abundance: few; CDR3aa: CASSPQGSHSNQPQHF; CDR3nt: TGTGCCAGCAGCCCCCAGGGTTCCCATAGCAATCAGCCCCAGCATTTT
v_gene: TRBV28; j_gene: TRBJ1-2; d_gene: -; len: 15; abundance: -; CDR3aa: CASSLRGEGGYGYTF; CDR3nt: TGTGCCAGCAGTTTACGGGGTGAGGGGGGGTATGGCTACACCTTC
v_gene: TRBV7-2; j_gene: TRBJ2-2; d_gene: TRBD2; len: 17; abundance: -; CDR3aa: CASSALLAGGRTGELFF; CDR3nt: TGTGCCAGCAGCGCGTTACTAGCGGGGGGGCGCACCGGGGAGCTGTTTTTT
v_gene: TRBV9; j_gene: TRBJ2-3; d_gene: -; len: 16; abundance: -; CDR3aa: CASSVGADPFTDTQYF; CDR3nt: TGTGCCAGCAGCGTAGGGGCAGATCCCTTCACAGATACGCAGTATTTT
v_gene: TRBV9; j_gene: TRBJ1-2; d_gene: -; len: 13; abundance: few; CDR3aa: CASSPPGNHGYTF; CDR3nt: TGTGCCAGCAGCCCACCTGGGAATCATGGCTACACCTTC
v_gene: TRBV12-3/TRBV12-4; j_gene: TRBJ2-3; d_gene: TRBD2; len: 16; abundance: many; CDR3aa: CASTPSGTSGADTQYF; CDR3nt: TGTGCCAGCACCCCTTCCGGGACTAGCGGTGCAGATACGCAGTATTTT
v_gene: TRBV20-1; j_gene: TRBJ2-7; d_gene: TRBD2; len: 15; abundance: -; CDR3aa: CSARDDTSGSYEQYF; CDR3nt: TGCAGTGCTAGAGATGATACTAGCGGGAGCTACGAGCAGTACTTC
v_gene: TRBV11-2; j_gene: TRBJ1-1; d_gene: -; len: 16; abundance: many; CDR3aa: CASSLGWLVSDTEAFF; CDR3nt: TGTGCCAGCAGCTTAGGGTGGCTAGTTTCGGACACTGAAGCTTTCTTT
v_gene: TRBV11-2; j_gene: TRBJ2-2; d_gene: -; len: 11; abundance: few; CDR3aa: CASTPIGELFF; CDR3nt: TGTGCCAGCACCCCGATCGGGGAGCTGTTTTTT
v_gene: TRBV7-2; j_gene: TRBJ2-1; d_gene: TRBD2; len: 15; abundance: few; CDR3aa: CASSTSGALNNEQFF; CDR3nt: TGTGCCAGCAGCACTAGCGGTGCCCTTAACAATGAGCAGTTCTTC
v_gene: TRBV6-5; j_gene: TRBJ1-5; d_gene: -; len: 17; abundance: few; CDR3aa: CASIFHGAGLSNQPQHF; CDR3nt: TGTGCCAGCATTTTTCACGGGGCAGGGTTAAGCAATCAGCCCCAGCATTTT
v_gene: TRBV6-5; j_gene: TRBJ2-1; d_gene: TRBD2; len: 16; abundance: many; CDR3aa: CASSHIAGVPYNEQFF; CDR3nt: TGTGCCAGCAGTCACATAGCGGGAGTACCCTACAATGAGCAGTTCTTC
v_gene: TRBV6-5; j_gene: TRBJ2-3; d_gene: -; len: 15; abundance: few; CDR3aa: CASSYSRGNTDTQYF; CDR3nt: TGTGCCAGCAGTTACTCTCGGGGGAACACAGATACGCAGTATTTT
v_gene: TRBV12-3/TRBV12-4; j_gene: TRBJ1-6; d_gene: -; len: 13; abundance: few; CDR3aa: CASTGVSGSPLHF; CDR3nt: TGTGCCAGCACAGGAGTCTCCGGTTCACCCCTCCACTTT
v_gene: TRBV9; j_gene: TRBJ2-5; d_gene: -; len: 16; abundance: few; CDR3aa: CASSATQGVDRETQYF; CDR3nt: TGTGCCAGCAGCGCAACTCAGGGTGTTGATAGAGAGACCCAGTACTTC
v_gene: TRBV15; j_gene: TRBJ2-1; d_gene: TRBD2; len: 15; abundance: many; CDR3aa: CATSRKREIYNEQFF; CDR3nt: TGTGCCACCAGCAGAAAGCGGGAAATCTACAATGAGCAGTTCTTC
v_gene: TRBV2; j_gene: TRBJ2-1; d_gene: -; len: 14; abundance: few; CDR3aa: CASSEPGRWVEQFF; CDR3nt: TGTGCCAGCAGTGAACCGGGGCGCTGGGTTGAGCAGTTCTTC
v_gene: TRBV10-3; j_gene: TRBJ2-1; d_gene: TRBD2; len: 17; abundance: few; CDR3aa: CAISESGGRAQRGEQFF; CDR3nt: TGTGCCATCAGTGAGTCTGGCGGGAGGGCTCAACGGGGTGAGCAGTTCTTC
v_gene: TRBV3-1; j_gene: TRBJ1-1; d_gene: -; len: 13; abundance: many; CDR3aa: CASSSSPNTEAFF; CDR3nt: TGTGCCAGCAGTTCATCACCGAACACTGAAGCTTTCTTT
v_gene: TRBV6-2/TRBV6-3; j_gene: TRBJ2-3; d_gene: -; len: 14; abundance: -; CDR3aa: CASSYFTSRGTQYF; CDR3nt: TGTGCCAGCAGCTATTTTACGTCTAGGGGTACGCAGTATTTT
v_gene: TRBV5-5; j_gene: TRBJ2-7; d_gene: -; len: 15; abundance: -; CDR3aa: CASSPGIQNSYEQYF; CDR3nt: TGTGCCAGCAGCCCTGGAATACAGAACTCCTACGAGCAGTACTTC
v_gene: TRBV12-3/TRBV12-4; j_gene: TRBJ1-1; d_gene: -; len: 14; abundance: few; CDR3aa: CASSLNNPLTEAFF; CDR3nt: TGTGCCAGCAGTTTAAATAATCCCCTAACTGAAGCTTTCTTT
v_gene: TRBV5-1; j_gene: TRBJ1-6; d_gene: -; len: 16; abundance: -; CDR3aa: CASSLEQTINNSPLHF; CDR3nt: TGCGCCAGCAGCTTGGAACAGACTATTAATAATTCACCCCTCCACTTT
v_gene: TRBV20-1; j_gene: TRBJ1-5; d_gene: -; len: 13; abundance: -; CDR3aa: CSASDGTGQPQHF; CDR3nt: TGCAGTGCTAGTGATGGAACGGGTCAGCCCCAGCATTTT
v_gene: TRBV6-2/TRBV6-3; j_gene: TRBJ1-1; d_gene: -; len: 16; abundance: -; CDR3aa: CASSLLWPGKTTEAFF; CDR3nt: TGTGCCAGCAGTTTACTTTGGCCGGGCAAGACCACTGAAGCTTTCTTT
v_gene: TRBV2; j_gene: TRBJ2-7; d_gene: -; len: 14; abundance: -; CDR3aa: CASSPGTENYEQYF; CDR3nt: TGTGCCAGCAGTCCCGGGACGGAAAACTACGAGCAGTACTTC
v_gene: TRBV14; j_gene: TRBJ2-5; d_gene: TRBD2; len: 15; abundance: once; CDR3aa: CASRNSGTRQKTQYF; CDR3nt: TGTGCCAGCAGAAATAGCGGGACCCGACAAAAGACCCAGTACTTC
v_gene: TRBV5-8; j_gene: TRBJ2-3; d_gene: TRBD1; len: 15; abundance: few; CDR3aa: CASSFGQGGTDTQYF; CDR3nt: TGTGCCAGCAGCTTTGGACAGGGTGGCACAGATACGCAGTATTTT
v_gene: TRBV2; j_gene: TRBJ1-2; d_gene: -; len: 17; abundance: few; CDR3aa: CASSEALLGGKLYGYTF; CDR3nt: TGTGCCAGCAGTGAAGCTTTACTAGGGGGAAAACTCTATGGCTACACCTTC
v_gene: TRBV18; j_gene: TRBJ2-3; d_gene: -; len: 13; abundance: -; CDR3aa: CASSPEMSDTQYF; CDR3nt: TGTGCCAGCTCACCAGAAATGTCAGATACGCAGTATTTT
v_gene: TRBV4-3; j_gene: TRBJ2-1; d_gene: TRBD2; len: 15; abundance: few; CDR3aa: CASSLSGRVYNEQFF; CDR3nt: TGCGCCAGCAGCCTAAGCGGGAGAGTCTACAATGAGCAGTTCTTC
v_gene: TRBV6-1; j_gene: TRBJ1-4; d_gene: -; len: 14; abundance: few; CDR3aa: CASSPTVYGEKLFF; CDR3nt: TGTGCCAGCAGCCCGACAGTCTACGGTGAAAAACTGTTTTTT
v_gene: TRBV10-3; j_gene: TRBJ2-1; d_gene: TRBD1; len: 14; abundance: -; CDR3aa: CAHRGTGDYNEQFF; CDR3nt: TGTGCCCACCGCGGGACAGGGGACTACAATGAGCAGTTCTTC
v_gene: TRBV28; j_gene: TRBJ2-1; d_gene: -; len: 16; abundance: few; CDR3aa: CASSGGPGSSYNEQFF; CDR3nt: TGTGCCAGCAGTGGGGGACCGGGGAGCTCCTACAATGAGCAGTTCTTC
v_gene: TRBV29-1; j_gene: TRBJ2-1; d_gene: TRBD2; len: 16; abundance: few; CDR3aa: CSVVLTAGGRNNEQFF; CDR3nt: TGCAGCGTTGTGTTGACGGCGGGGGGTCGAAACAATGAGCAGTTCTTC
v_gene: TRBV18; j_gene: TRBJ2-7; d_gene: TRBD1; len: 16; abundance: -; CDR3aa: CASSPLGTGGGYEQYF; CDR3nt: TGTGCCAGCTCACCACTCGGGACAGGGGGCGGCTACGAGCAGTACTTC
v_gene: TRBV4-2; j_gene: TRBJ2-5; d_gene: -; len: 15; abundance: many; CDR3aa: CASSRTGTPEETQYF; CDR3nt: TGTGCCAGCAGCCGGACCGGGACCCCGGAAGAGACCCAGTACTTC
v_gene: TRBV12-3/TRBV12-4; j_gene: TRBJ2-7; d_gene: -; len: 15; abundance: -; CDR3aa: CASSLGGGSPYEQYF; CDR3nt: TGTGCCAGCAGTTTAGGCGGCGGGTCCCCCTACGAGCAGTACTTC
v_gene: TRBV7-9; j_gene: TRBJ2-2; d_gene: TRBD2; len: 15; abundance: -; CDR3aa: CASSLMTSGTGELFF; CDR3nt: TGTGCCAGCAGCTTAATGACTAGCGGGACCGGGGAGCTGTTTTTT
v_gene: TRBV7-2; j_gene: TRBJ2-7; d_gene: TRBD2; len: 15; abundance: -; CDR3aa: CASTAQSGRVYEQYF; CDR3nt: TGTGCCAGCACCGCCCAGTCAGGGAGGGTCTACGAGCAGTACTTC
v_gene: TRBV5-1; j_gene: TRBJ2-1; d_gene: -; len: 13; abundance: -; CDR3aa: CASSSGPLGEQFF; CDR3nt: TGCGCCAGCAGCTCCGGGCCCCTAGGTGAGCAGTTCTTC
v_gene: TRBV7-6; j_gene: TRBJ2-5; d_gene: -; len: 12; abundance: -; CDR3aa: CASRKAGETQYF; CDR3nt: TGTGCCAGCAGGAAAGCGGGAGAGACCCAGTACTTC
v_gene: TRBV7-2; j_gene: TRBJ2-5; d_gene: -; len: 14; abundance: many; CDR3aa: CASSSWGRVETQYF; CDR3nt: TGTGCCAGCAGCTCTTGGGGCAGGGTAGAGACCCAGTACTTC
v_gene: TRBV27; j_gene: TRBJ2-7; d_gene: -; len: 14; abundance: -; CDR3aa: CASSWGADNDEQYF; CDR3nt: TGTGCCAGCAGTTGGGGGGCGGATAACGACGAGCAGTACTTC
v_gene: TRBV12-3/TRBV12-4; j_gene: TRBJ2-3; d_gene: TRBD1; len: 15; abundance: few; CDR3aa: CASSFRDREEDTQYF; CDR3nt: TGTGCCAGCAGCTTCAGGGACAGGGAGGAAGATACGCAGTATTTT
v_gene: TRBV5-1; j_gene: TRBJ2-1; d_gene: -; len: 13; abundance: many; CDR3aa: CASSLYGYNEQFF; CDR3nt: TGCGCCAGCAGCTTGTACGGGTACAATGAGCAGTTCTTC
v_gene: TRBV7-2; j_gene: TRBJ2-1; d_gene: -; len: 15; abundance: many; CDR3aa: CASSQRASPYNEQFF; CDR3nt: TGTGCCAGCAGCCAAAGGGCTTCCCCCTACAATGAGCAGTTCTTC
v_gene: TRBV7-3; j_gene: TRBJ2-3; d_gene: TRBD2; len: 16; abundance: many; CDR3aa: CASSLTTSGGTDTQYF; CDR3nt: TGTGCCAGCAGCTTAACGACTAGCGGGGGCACAGATACGCAGTATTTT
v_gene: TRBV27; j_gene: TRBJ2-7; d_gene: -; len: 15; abundance: -; CDR3aa: CASSYYPGNSYEQYF; CDR3nt: TGTGCCAGCAGTTACTACCCCGGGAACTCCTACGAGCAGTACTTC
v_gene: TRBV15; j_gene: TRBJ2-5; d_gene: -; len: 15; abundance: -; CDR3aa: CATSRAAGPQETQYF; CDR3nt: TGTGCCACCAGCAGAGCTGCGGGACCTCAAGAGACCCAGTACTTC
v_gene: TRBV4-2; j_gene: TRBJ2-7; d_gene: TRBD1; len: 15; abundance: -; CDR3aa: CASSQGEQGTYEQYF; CDR3nt: TGTGCCAGCAGCCAAGGGGAACAGGGGACCTACGAGCAGTACTTC
v_gene: TRBV4-1; j_gene: TRBJ1-6; d_gene: -; len: 13; abundance: many; CDR3aa: CASSQGLNSPLHF; CDR3nt: TGCGCCAGCAGCCAGGGACTTAATTCACCCCTCCACTTT
v_gene: TRBV27; j_gene: TRBJ2-3; d_gene: -; len: 16; abundance: many; CDR3aa: CASSPVTGRGTDTQYF; CDR3nt: TGTGCCAGCAGTCCGGTTACAGGGAGGGGCACAGATACGCAGTATTTT
v_gene: TRBV20-1; j_gene: TRBJ2-7; d_gene: -; len: 14; abundance: -; CDR3aa: CSALEARNSYEQYF; CDR3nt: TGCAGTGCCCTTGAGGCCCGGAACTCCTACGAGCAGTACTTC
v_gene: TRBV6-2/TRBV6-3; j_gene: TRBJ2-7; d_gene: -; len: 15; abundance: -; CDR3aa: CASSYRRGPSYEQYF; CDR3nt: TGTGCCAGCAGTTACCGGCGGGGGCCCTCCTACGAGCAGTACTTC
v_gene: TRBV29-1; j_gene: TRBJ2-2; d_gene: TRBD2; len: 15; abundance: -; CDR3aa: CSVVTSGSRTGELFF; CDR3nt: TGCAGCGTGGTGACTAGCGGGAGTCGGACCGGGGAGCTGTTTTTT